This T cell receptor beta chain was identified during a study of control samples from healthy donors and cancer patients. CDR3 length: 13 amino acids. Here immunoSEQ multiplex PCR was the method, and the copy in TCRdb shows in-frame clones only, minus some. The sample yields about 54,000 clones, nearly 96% seen once. The J gene is TRBJ1-4, the V gene TRBV21-1. TRBV21-1 is designated a pseudogene. This sequence was found in a woman in her thirties in good health. Sequences were obtained from blood. CDR3 sequence: CASSGGVAEKLFF. The DNA of the CDR3 is TGTGCCAGCAGCGGGGGGGTCGCGGAAAAACTGTTTTTT.